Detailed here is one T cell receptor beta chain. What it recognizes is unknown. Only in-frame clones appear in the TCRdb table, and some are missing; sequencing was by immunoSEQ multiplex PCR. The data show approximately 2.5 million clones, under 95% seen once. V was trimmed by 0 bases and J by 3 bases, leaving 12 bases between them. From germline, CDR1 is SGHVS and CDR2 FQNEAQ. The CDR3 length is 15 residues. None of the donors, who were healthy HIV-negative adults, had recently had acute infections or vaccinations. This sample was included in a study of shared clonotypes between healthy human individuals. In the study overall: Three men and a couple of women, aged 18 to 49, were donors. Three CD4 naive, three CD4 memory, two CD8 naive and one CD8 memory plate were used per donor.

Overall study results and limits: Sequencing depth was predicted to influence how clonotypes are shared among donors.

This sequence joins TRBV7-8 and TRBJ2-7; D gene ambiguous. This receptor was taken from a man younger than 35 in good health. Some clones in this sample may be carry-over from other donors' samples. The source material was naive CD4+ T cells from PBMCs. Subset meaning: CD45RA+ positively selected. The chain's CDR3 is CASSLAPTPNYEQYF. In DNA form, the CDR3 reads TGTGCCAGCAGCTTAGCGCCGACACCCAACTACGAGCAGTACTTC.